These T cell receptor beta chains were read from a single sample in a study of blood T cell repertoires in COVID-19. The assay was immunoSEQ multiplex PCR, and TCRdb's table has in-frame clones only and misses some. The sample consists of over 400,000 clones, roughly 88% of them appearing once. The sequenced sample was peripheral blood. The receptors were sampled from a human donor in a cohort sampled during active COVID-19. The CDR3 runs from the conserved cysteine through the conserved F or W.

j_gene,v_gene,CDR3aa
TRBJ2-3,TRBV7-3,CASSRDRGHPDTQYF
TRBJ1-1,TRBV6-2/TRBV6-3,CASSSRTGPVGTEAFF
TRBJ2-7,TRBV3-1/TRBV3-2,CASSPYLGADYEQYF
TRBJ1-6,TRBV3-1/TRBV3-2,CASSQTVSPPLHF
TRBJ2-3,TRBV5-4,CASSLEQGWEDTQYF
TRBJ1-5,TRBV7-2,CASSPIGGRFSNQPQHF
TRBJ1-1,TRBV30,CAWSHIAGNTEAFF
TRBJ1-2,TRBV2,CAHSQGRYGYTF
TRBJ2-7,TRBV9,CASSVDPTSYEQYF
TRBJ1-2,TRBV9,CASSLGQGASYGYTF
TRBJ2-7,TRBV28,CASSFLGLQLGDEQYF
TRBJ1-2,TRBV6-5,CASSNPGTGDYGYTF
TRBJ1-1,TRBV19,CASSKQGSPLNTEAFF
TRBJ1-1,TRBV3-1/TRBV3-2,CASSWGDLTEAFF
TRBJ2-7,TRBV30,CAWSATDRSVQYF
TRBJ2-5,TRBV3-1/TRBV3-2,CASSPAGAPETQYF
TRBJ2-1,TRBV29-1,CSVRRERYNEQFF
TRBJ1-6,TRBV20-1,CSASGQGADTSSPLHF
TRBJ2-3,TRBV5-1,CASSSTTNTQYF
TRBJ2-5,TRBV28,CASRTWGGAGGQGFQETQYF
TRBJ2-3,TRBV12-2,CASRPGLAVTYADTQYF
TRBJ2-5,TRBV19,CASSKNPGQEIETQYF
TRBJ1-5,TRBV18,CASSNGDSLPQHF
TRBJ2-6,TRBV28,CASSHRTGANVLTF
TRBJ1-5,TRBV19,CASSNRQKGSNQPQHF
TRBJ2-2,TRBV12-3/TRBV12-4,CASSPLNTGELFF
TRBJ2-5,TRBV3-1/TRBV3-2,CASTNFLSGRHQETQYF
TRBJ1-1,TRBV10-1,CASSDAGGPNTEAFF
TRBJ1-5,TRBV6-2/TRBV6-3,CASSYVESNQPQHF
TRBJ1-5,TRBV5-6,CASSSRGRNQPQHF
TRBJ2-7,TRBV27,CASSSGGRSYEQYF
TRBJ1-1,TRBV2,CASSDGTGRTEAFF
TRBJ1-2,TRBV4-1,CASSQDQGTGSYYGYTF
TRBJ2-7,TRBV10-1,CASSDPPTYEQYF